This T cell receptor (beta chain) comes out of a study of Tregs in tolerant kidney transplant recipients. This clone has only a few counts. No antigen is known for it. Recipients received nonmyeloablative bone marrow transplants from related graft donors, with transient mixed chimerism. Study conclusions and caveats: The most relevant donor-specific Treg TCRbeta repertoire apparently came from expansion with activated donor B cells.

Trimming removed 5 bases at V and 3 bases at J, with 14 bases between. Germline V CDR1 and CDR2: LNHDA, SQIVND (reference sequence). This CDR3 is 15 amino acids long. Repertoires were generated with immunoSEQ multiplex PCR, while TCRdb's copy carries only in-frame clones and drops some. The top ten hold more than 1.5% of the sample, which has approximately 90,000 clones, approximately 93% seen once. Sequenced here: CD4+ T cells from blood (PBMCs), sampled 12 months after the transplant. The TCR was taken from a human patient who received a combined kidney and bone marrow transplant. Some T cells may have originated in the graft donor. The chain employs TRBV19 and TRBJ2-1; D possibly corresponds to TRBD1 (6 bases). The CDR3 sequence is CASSAHRVHYNEQFF. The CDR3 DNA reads TGTGCCAGTAGTGCCCACAGGGTTCACTACAATGAGCAGTTCTTC. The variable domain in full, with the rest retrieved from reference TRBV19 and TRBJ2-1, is DGGITQSPKYLFRKEGQNVTLSCEQNLNHDAMYWYRQDPGQGLRLIYYSQIVNDFQKGDIAEGYSVSREKKESFPLTVTSAQKNPTAFYLCASSAHRVHYNEQFFGPGTRLTVL.